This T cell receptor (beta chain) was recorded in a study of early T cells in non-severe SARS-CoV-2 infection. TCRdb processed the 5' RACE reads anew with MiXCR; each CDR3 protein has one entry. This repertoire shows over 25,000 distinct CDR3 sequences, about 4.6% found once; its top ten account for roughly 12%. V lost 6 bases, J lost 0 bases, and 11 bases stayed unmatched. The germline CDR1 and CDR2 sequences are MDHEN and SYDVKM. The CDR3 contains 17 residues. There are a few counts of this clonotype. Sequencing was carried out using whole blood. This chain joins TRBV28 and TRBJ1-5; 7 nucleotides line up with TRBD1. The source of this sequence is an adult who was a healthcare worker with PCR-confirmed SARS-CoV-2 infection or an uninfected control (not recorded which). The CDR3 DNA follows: TGTGCCAGCAGACCTCCGGGGACAGTCCATAGCAATCAGCCCCAGCATTTT. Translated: CASRPPGTVHSNQPQHF.